The present TCR beta chain was sequenced within a study of cytomegalovirus exposure and HLA in healthy donors. The donors were members of the validation cohort, which comprised under 150 subjects and was separate from the first cohort of 600 to 800 subjects. Assay: immunoSEQ multiplex PCR; the TCRdb copy retains only in-frame clones and omits some. The table has about 110,000 clones, about 85% seen once. Germline lookup yields CDR1 DFQATT and CDR2 SNEGSKA (reference sequence). The V and J ends lost 6 bases and 3 bases respectively, with 7 bases between them. The CDR3 totals 11 residues. Notes on this clone: Its antigen is unknown. Other DNA variants within this sample encode the same CDR3.

The study, taken as a whole, reports: One later analysis, an examination of the 120 validation repertoires, found that first-cohort TCR clusters tended to co-occur in them.

This chain connects TRBV20-1 to TRBJ2-3, with TRBD2 as a possible D gene (5 bases). The sequencing input was PBMCs. This sequence was found in a woman aged 18-29 years in good health and CMV-seronegative. CDR3 sequence reads: CSASGTDTQYF. CDR3 bases: TGCAGTGCCAGCGGTACAGATACGCAGTATTTT.